This is a list of T cell receptor beta chains from one sample in a study of blood T cell repertoires in COVID-19. Sequencing was performed with immunoSEQ multiplex PCR; in TCRdb, only in-frame clones are kept and a portion is missing. The sample records tens of thousands of clones, roughly 82% being singletons. Specimen: peripheral blood. These receptors all come from a woman aged 80 or older with acute or convalescent COVID-19. Each CDR3 is given with its conserved first and last residue. Fields, in order: J gene, V gene, D gene, clone size, CDR3 protein, CDR3 DNA. A D gene is named only where the DNA matches it firmly. Rows give clone size only sometimes, using once, few, many, or a class for an expanded clone.

TRBJ1-4 | TRBV29-1 | TRBD1 | NA | CSVDRRGPGEKLFF | TGCAGCGTTGACCGCAGGGGGCCCGGTGAAAAACTGTTTTTT
TRBJ2-5 | TRBV3-1/TRBV3-2 | TRBD2 | NA | CASSRSGIQETQYF | TGTGCCAGCAGCCGCAGCGGGATCCAAGAGACCCAGTACTTC
TRBJ2-5 | TRBV27 | NA | NA | CASSLMGGKWETQYF | TGTGCCAGCAGTTTAATGGGCGGGAAGTGGGAGACCCAGTACTTC
TRBJ2-7 | TRBV12-3/TRBV12-4 | TRBD1 | NA | CASRTTGSYEQYF | TGTGCCAGCAGAACGACAGGGTCCTACGAGCAGTACTTC
TRBJ2-1 | TRBV5-4 | NA | NA | CASRLGTPESSYNEQFF | TGTGCCAGCAGATTAGGGACTCCTGAAAGCTCCTACAATGAGCAGTTCTTC
TRBJ1-6 | TRBV12-2 | NA | NA | CASRLPGQGSYNSPLHF | TGTGCAAGTCGTCTTCCGGGACAGGGGTCCTATAATTCACCCCTCCACTTT
TRBJ2-1 | TRBV7-8 | TRBD2 | few | CASSLTGLAGAEQFF | TGTGCCAGCAGCTTAACAGGACTAGCGGGAGCTGAGCAGTTCTTC
TRBJ1-1 | TRBV28 | TRBD1 | NA | CASSQGTGHNLGAFF | TGTGCCAGCAGCCAGGGGACAGGCCATAACCTGGGAGCTTTCTTT
TRBJ1-1 | TRBV5-1 | TRBD1 | few | CASSKDRGQFTTEAFF | TGCGCCAGCAGCAAAGACAGGGGGCAGTTTACTACTGAAGCTTTCTTT
TRBJ1-2 | TRBV9 | NA | NA | CASSVGQNYGYTF | TGTGCCAGCAGCGTAGGGCAGAACTATGGCTACACCTTC
TRBJ2-5 | TRBV11-2 | NA | few | CASSFEGETQYF | TGTGCCAGCAGCTTCGAGGGTGAGACCCAGTACTTC
TRBJ1-2 | TRBV6-1 | NA | NA | CASSEIRQSGYTF | TGTGCCAGCAGTGAAATAAGACAGTCTGGCTACACCTTC
TRBJ2-2 | TRBV7-9 | TRBD2 | NA | CASTPSGGANTGELFF | TGTGCCAGCACCCCATCGGGGGGGGCAAACACCGGGGAGCTGTTTTTT
TRBJ2-1 | TRBV20-1 | TRBD2 | NA | CSASERGLLRTYNEQFF | TGCAGTGCTAGTGAGCGGGGGCTACTTCGGACCTACAATGAGCAGTTCTTC
TRBJ1-1 | TRBV6-1 | NA | NA | CASSEAQGRTEAFF | TGTGCCAGCAGTGAAGCGCAGGGTCGGACTGAAGCTTTCTTT